The subject of this entry is one T cell receptor (beta chain). One end of the junction is discordant with germline, which a read error may explain. This specimen belongs to a study of blood T cell repertoires in COVID-19. Germline lookup yields CDR1 SGHRS and CDR2 YFSETQ. The CDR3 extends over 15 amino acids. Assay: immunoSEQ multiplex PCR; the TCRdb copy retains only in-frame clones and omits some. The sample contains tens of thousands of clones, roughly four fifths of which appear only once. The clonotype originates from an elderly woman with acute or convalescent COVID-19. Sequenced sample: peripheral blood. V is TRBV5-1 and J is TRBJ1-2; D might be TRBD1 (5 bases). The CDR3 loop is CASRLDTSFFYGYTF. CDR3 nucleotides: TGCGCCAGCAGATTGGACACCTCCTTCTTCTATGGCTACACCTTC. Using reference TRBV5-1 and TRBJ1-2 for the parts outside the CDR3, the full variable domain is KAGVTQTPRYLIKTRGQQVTLSCSPISGHRSVSWYQQTPGQGLQFLFEYFSETQRNKGNFPGRFSGRQFSNSRSEMNVSTLELGDSALYLCASRLDTSFFYGYTFGSGTRLTVV.